The TCR beta chain under discussion was sequenced for a study of blood T cell repertoires in COVID-19. Overall study: Whether acute or convalescent, the COVID-19 samples came from the United States, Italy and Spain. Nucleic acid was either cDNA or gDNA, and it came from T cells, B-cell-depleted T cells, or PBMCs.

Source study methods: Amplification of reference gene primers provided the estimated nucleated cell counts. Sequencing was performed with immunoSEQ multiplex PCR; in TCRdb, only in-frame clones are kept and a portion is missing. V and J calls plus clone size are reproduced from that table; the DNA served to infer D and trimming. The table lists fewer than 400,000 clones, around 83% of them singletons. Sequencing was done on a sample of peripheral blood. The origin of this receptor is a man aged 30-40 years with active or convalescent COVID-19.

In DNA, the CDR3 is TGTGCCAGCAGCAATTTGGACAGGGGAGGCTTTAGGTCACCCCTCCACTTT. As protein: CASSNLDRGGFRSPLHF. The chain is built from TRBV21-1 and TRBJ1-6; the D call of TRBD1 is as the table states it, not checked on the DNA. TRBV21-1 is classified as a pseudogene. CDR3 size: 17 residues.